Below are 10 T cell receptor beta chains sequenced from a single sample in a study of shared clonotypes between healthy human individuals. The assay was immunoSEQ multiplex PCR, and TCRdb's table has in-frame clones only and misses some. This sample has some 2,500,000 clones, with 93% found just once. Sequenced material: naive CD4+ T cells from PBMCs. Subset defined: CD45RA+ positively selected. The receptors come from a man aged 18-30 years in good health. Some clones in this sample may be carry-over from other donors' samples.

This sequence joins TRBV4-3 and TRBJ1-2; no clear D gene. Trimming shortened V by 0 bases and J by 3 bases, and 11 bases separated the two germline ends. This CDR3 region has 15 residues. CDR1 and CDR2 from the germline V gene are LGHNA and YSLEER. DNA for the CDR3: TGCGCCAGCAGCCAAGAGGGCCAGCTCTACTATGGCTACACCTTC. Translating it yields CASSQEGQLYYGYTF.

The chain couples TRBV15 to TRBJ2-5; either TRBD1 or TRBD2 may supply D (5 bases each). V lost 5 bases to trimming and J lost 4 bases, with 14 bases between them. CDR1 and CDR2 from the germline V gene are LNHNV and YYDKDF (reference sequence). The CDR3 totals 14 residues. The chain's CDR3 is CATSAGPGRETQYF. CDR3 bases: TGTGCCACCAGCGCGGGTCCAGGGAGAGAGACCCAGTACTTC.

Turning to this clone: Other DNA sequences within the sample encode an identical CDR3. The chain carries TRBV7-3 and TRBJ2-3; no clear D. The length of the CDR3 is 13 residues. Trimming took 4 bases from V and 1 from J, leaving 6 bases between them. The germline CDR1 and CDR2 sequences are SGHTA and FQGTGA. This chain's CDR3 is CASSSQGTDTQYF. Written as DNA, the CDR3 is TGTGCCAGCAGCTCCCAAGGCACAGATACGCAGTATTTT.

This clone was observed a few times. This rearrangement joins TRBV7-9 to TRBJ1-1; 7 bases are shared with TRBD1. Germline V gives CDR1 SEHNR, CDR2 FQNEAQ (reference sequence). There are 13 residues in the CDR3. Losses at the gene ends were 5 bases for V and 11 bases for J; bases not matched to a gene: 11. CDR3 in amino acids: CASSPRQGAEAFF. The DNA of the CDR3 is TGTGCCAGCAGCCCAAGACAGGGAGCAGAGGCTTTCTTT.

This clone came up once. The J gene is TRBJ2-3, the V gene TRBV6-5, with TRBD2 as a possible D gene (5 bases). The length of the CDR3 is 14 residues. Germline assignment: CDR1 MNHEY and CDR2 SVGAGI. With 4 bases removed from V and 2 bases from J, the gap between germline ends came to 10 bases. The CDR3 sequence is CASSSRTATDTQYF. The DNA of the CDR3 is TGTGCCAGCAGTTCCAGGACTGCCACAGATACGCAGTATTTT.

This clone was seen only once. The sample holds other DNA sequences that translate to the same CDR3. The J gene is TRBJ1-2, the V gene TRBV14; D gene uncertain. This CDR3 is 13 amino acids long. Trimming stripped 1 base from V and 3 bases from J, with 6 bases between. The germline CDR1 and CDR2 sequences are SGHDN and FVKESK. The CDR3 DNA reads as TGTGCCAGCAGCCAAGGGAGATACTATGGCTACACCTTC. Its protein is CASSQGRYYGYTF. Full variable domain (remainder filled in from reference TRBV14 and TRBJ1-2): EAGVTQFPSHSVIEKGQTVTLRCDPISGHDNLYWYRRVMGKEIKFLLHFVKESKQDESGMPNNRFLAERTGGTYSTLKVQPAELEDSGVYFCASSQGRYYGYTFGSGTRLTVV.

V is TRBV28 and J is TRBJ2-3; 9 bases match TRBD1. The V and J ends lost 6 bases and 1 base, in that order; junction bases with no gene match: 2. Germline V CDR1 and CDR2: MDHEN, SYDVKM. The CDR3 spans 14 residues. The CDR3 coding sequence is TGTGCCAGCAGGGGACAGGGACGCACAGATACGCAGTATTTT. Its protein product is CASRGQGRTDTQYF.

The CDR3 spells CASSLRDRTGELFF. The CDR3 DNA reads as TGTGCCAGCAGCTTAAGGGACAGAACCGGGGAGCTGTTTTTT. The chain combines TRBV7-9 with TRBJ2-2, with 7 bases matching TRBD1. Germline V gene data show CDR1 as SEHNR and CDR2 as FQNEAQ (reference sequence). The CDR3 contains 14 residues. J lost 5 bases, V lost 2 bases, and 2 bases had no gene match.

This clone appeared a single time. The V and J genes are TRBV30 and TRBJ1-5; 7 bases line up with TRBD1. CDR1 is GTSNPN, CDR2 SVGIG, per germline (reference sequence). V dropped 2 bases and J dropped 0; count of bases not matched to a gene: 10. CDR3 length equals 17 residues. The CDR3 loop reads CAWSYGGAGGSNQPQHF. CDR3 nucleotide sequence: TGTGCCTGGAGTTACGGGGGGGCAGGGGGTAGCAATCAGCCCCAGCATTTT. Together with reference TRBV30 and TRBJ1-5, the CDR3 gives the full variable domain: SQTIHQWPATLVQPVGSPLSLECTVEGTSNPNLYWYRQAAGRGLQLLFYSVGIGQISSEVPQNLSASRPQDRQFILSSKKLLLSDSGFYLCAWSYGGAGGSNQPQHFGDGTRLSIL.

CDR3 nucleotides: TGTGCCCCGCACGACAGGGGGGGGCAGAGCACCGGGGAGCTGTTTTTT. Protein product: CAPHDRGGQSTGELFF. V usage is TRBV7-9 and J usage is TRBJ2-2, with 9 bases fitting TRBD1. Germline CDR1 and CDR2: SEHNR and FQNEAQ (reference sequence). The V and J ends lost 11 bases and 4 bases, in that order; junction bases with no gene match: 14. The CDR3 is 16 residues long.